The 6 T cell receptor beta chains given below trace back to one sample, sequenced in a study of early stage breast cancer tumors. This table comes from immunoSEQ multiplex PCR, and its TCRdb copy is limited to in-frame clones, with some not included. There are more than 65,000 clones in the sample; 65% to 85% occur only once, and 4.7% lies in the top ten. The sequenced sample consisted of blood. These receptors were taken from a person aged 35 to 50 with breast cancer.

The CDR3 coding sequence is TGTGCCAGCAGCTTCCTGGGACAGCGCGGAAACACCATATATTTT. It translates to CASSFLGQRGNTIYF. The chain recombines TRBV7-2 with TRBJ1-3, with TRBD1 matching 7 bases. The V gene end was trimmed by 3 bases and the J gene end by 4 bases; junction bases not matched to a gene: 6. The CDR3 covers 15 residues. CDR1 is SGHTA, CDR2 FQGNSA, per germline.

The gene calls are TRBV6-1 and TRBJ2-3; D is unresolved. Trimming left V 3 bases short and J 1 base short, with 26 bases between. The CDR3 is 20 residues long. Germline CDR1 reads MNHNS; CDR2 reads SASEGT. The CDR3 is CASSDPSGPVLILRTDTQYF. The CDR3 DNA follows: TGTGCCAGCAGTGACCCCTCCGGGCCAGTTCTTATCCTACGCACAGATACGCAGTATTTT.

The chain carries TRBV5-8 and TRBJ2-1; the match to TRBD2 covers 12 bases. With V trimmed by 7 bases and J by 6 bases, 5 bases remained unmatched. CDR3 length equals 14 residues. CDR1 is SGHTS and CDR2 is YDEGEE in the germline V gene. CDR3 nucleotides: TGTGCCAGCGGCCCTAGCGGGAGGGCCAATGAGCAGTTCTTC. Translated: CASGPSGRANEQFF.

Written as DNA, the CDR3 is TGCGCCAGCAGCCCATTCCGGACAGGGGAAAACTACGAGCAGTACTTC. Its protein is CASSPFRTGENYEQYF. This chain joins TRBV4-1 and TRBJ2-7; 9 bases match TRBD1. The length of the CDR3 is 16 residues. Trimming removed 4 bases from V and 3 bases from J; junction bases left unmatched: 10. In germline, CDR1 is MGHRA, CDR2 YSYEKL.

This clone was observed a few times. The sample has other DNA sequences that encode this CDR3 too. The chain employs TRBV7-9 and TRBJ2-7; no clear D gene. Trimming took 5 bases from V and 5 from J, leaving 7 bases between them. Germline V CDR1 and CDR2: SEHNR, FQNEAQ (reference sequence). CDR3 length equals 11 residues. Here the CDR3 reads CASSPQDEQYF. CDR3 DNA sequence: TGTGCCAGCAGCCCCCAGGACGAGCAGTACTTC.

V and J are TRBV29-1 and TRBJ1-1; weak D call: TRBD1 (5 bases). Trimming pared 6 bases from V and 8 bases from J, leaving 16 bases between. The V gene's germline CDR1 is SQVTM and CDR2 ANQGSEA. CDR3 size: 12 residues. In nucleotides, the CDR3 is TGCAGCGTAGGAGGGGACCGGGGAGAAGCTTTCTTT. Translation: CSVGGDRGEAFF.